This TCR beta chain is from a study of CD8+ T cells in alopecia areata. The wider study: Tofacitinib ran 6 to 18 months, followed by 6 months off drug.

Sequencing templates came from extracted RNA that was reverse transcribed into cDNA. Method: immunoSEQ multiplex PCR; TCRdb's copy keeps in-frame clones and lacks some. The sample includes some 150,000 clones, 58% of them seen just once. This clone was seen only a few times. Its antigen is undetermined. Germline V gives CDR1 GTSNPN, CDR2 SVGIG (reference sequence). There are 14 residues in the CDR3. V lost 0 bases, J lost 3 bases, and 9 bases lay in between. Notes on the study in general: Lesional scalp displayed greater clonality than normal scalp, most notably in alopecia totalis/universalis. It was less clear whether patients shared TCRs than it was in mice, possibly because of HLA.

This specimen consisted of CD4+ T cells sorted from blood, obtained at week 0. The receptor comes from a human donor with alopecia areata. The chain employs TRBV30 and TRBJ1-3; D is unresolved. The CDR3 sequence is CAWSVGGHGNTIYF. CDR3 bases: TGTGCCTGGAGTGTTGGAGGGCATGGAAACACCATATATTTT.